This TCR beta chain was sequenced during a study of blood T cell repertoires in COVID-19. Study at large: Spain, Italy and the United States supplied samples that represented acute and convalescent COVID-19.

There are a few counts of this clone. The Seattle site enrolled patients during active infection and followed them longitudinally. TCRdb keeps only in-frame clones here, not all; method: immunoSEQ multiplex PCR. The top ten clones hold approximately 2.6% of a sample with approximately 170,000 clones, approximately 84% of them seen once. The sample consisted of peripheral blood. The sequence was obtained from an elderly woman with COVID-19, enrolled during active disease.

CDR3 protein: CAWAPGTGKVDYGYTF. The CDR3 nucleotides are TGTGCCTGGGCCCCCGGGACAGGGAAGGTGGACTATGGCTACACCTTC. V and J are TRBV30 and TRBJ1-2; 9 bases are a match to TRBD1. Looked up from germline, CDR1 is GTSNPN and CDR2 is SVGIG (reference sequence). V lost 5 bases, J lost 3 bases, and 13 bases stayed unmatched. The CDR3 totals 16 residues.